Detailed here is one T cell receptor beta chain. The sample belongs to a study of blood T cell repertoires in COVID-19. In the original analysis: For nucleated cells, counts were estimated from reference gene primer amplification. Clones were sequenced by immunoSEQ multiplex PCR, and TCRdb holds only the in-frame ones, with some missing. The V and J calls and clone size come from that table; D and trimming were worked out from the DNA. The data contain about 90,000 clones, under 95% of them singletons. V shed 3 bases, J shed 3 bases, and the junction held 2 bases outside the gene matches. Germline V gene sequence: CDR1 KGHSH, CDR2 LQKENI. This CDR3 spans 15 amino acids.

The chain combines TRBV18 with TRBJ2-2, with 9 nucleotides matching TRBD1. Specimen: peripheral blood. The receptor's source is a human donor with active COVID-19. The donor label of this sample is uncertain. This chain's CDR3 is CASSPTGGDTGELFF. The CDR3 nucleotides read TGTGCCAGCTCACCGACAGGGGGGGACACCGGGGAGCTGTTTTTT.